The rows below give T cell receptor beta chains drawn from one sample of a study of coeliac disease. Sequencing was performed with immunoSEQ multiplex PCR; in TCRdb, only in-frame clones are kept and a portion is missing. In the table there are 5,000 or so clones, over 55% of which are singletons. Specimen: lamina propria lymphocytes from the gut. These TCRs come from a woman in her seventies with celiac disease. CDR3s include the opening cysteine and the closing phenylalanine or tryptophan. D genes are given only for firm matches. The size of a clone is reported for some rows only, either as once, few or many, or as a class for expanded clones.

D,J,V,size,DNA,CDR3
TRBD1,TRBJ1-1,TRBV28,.,TGTGCCAGCAGTTTACCCCCATGGAGACAGGGGCGGGGTACTGAAGCTTTCTTT,CASSLPPWRQGRGTEAFF
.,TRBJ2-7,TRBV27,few,TGTGCCAGCAGTTTTAGGGACCAAGGGGGCTACGAGCAGTACTTC,CASSFRDQGGYEQYF
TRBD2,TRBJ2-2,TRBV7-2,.,TGTGCCAGCAGCTTAGCGGGGGGGAGCACCGGGGAGCTGTTTTTT,CASSLAGGSTGELFF
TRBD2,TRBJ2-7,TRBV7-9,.,TGTGCCAGCAGCGGATGGACTAGCGGGGGCTACGAGCAGTACTTC,CASSGWTSGGYEQYF
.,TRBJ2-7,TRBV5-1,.,TGCGCCAGCAGCTTGGAGGTGCTAGCCCGGGACGAGCAGTACTTC,CASSLEVLARDEQYF
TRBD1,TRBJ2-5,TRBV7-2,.,TGTGCCAGCAGGGGACAGGGCCAACAAGAGACCCAGTACTTC,CASRGQGQQETQYF
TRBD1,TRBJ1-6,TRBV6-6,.,TGTGCCAGCAGTCGGACAGGAAAGGATAATTCACCCCTCCACTTT,CASSRTGKDNSPLHF
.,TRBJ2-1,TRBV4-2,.,TGTGCCAGCAGCCAAGAAGGCCTAGACTACAATGAGCAGTTCTTC,CASSQEGLDYNEQFF
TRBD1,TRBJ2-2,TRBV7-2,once,TGTGCCAGCAGCTCCGAGACAGGGATCGCGAACACCGGGGAGCTGTTTTTT,CASSSETGIANTGELFF
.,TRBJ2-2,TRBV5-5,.,TGTGCCAGCAGCGACAGATCGAACACCGGGGAGCTGTTTTTT,CASSDRSNTGELFF